This entry concerns a single T cell receptor (beta chain). The antigen is unknown. Single viable CD3+CD4+CD8-CD45RO+ cells were sorted as the memory CD4+ T cells. Donors' CMV status reflects serum IgG against pp150, pp28, p38, p52. The record originates from a study of memory CD4+ T cells and cytomegalovirus serostatus. Study findings and constraints: The CMV-associated TCR signature appears largely within the CD4+ memory repertoire. CD4+ memory repertoires contained about 40% of the 164 reported CMV TCRbeta sequences.

Clones were read by immunoSEQ multiplex PCR, and TCRdb kept only the in-frame ones, dropping some. The table records over 45,000 clones, about 80% of them present only once. Sequencing was performed on memory CD4+ T cells from blood. The clonotype comes from an adult in good health and CMV-seronegative.

The CDR3 coding sequence is TGTGCCAGCAGCGTTCCGGTGCGCGGAACCTACAATGAGCAGTTCTTC. Its translation: CASSVPVRGTYNEQFF. The chain is built from TRBV9 and TRBJ2-1; D call uncertain. CDR3 length: 16 amino acids. CDR1 is SGDLS, CDR2 YYNGEE, per germline. Deletions cut 2 bases from V and 2 bases from J, with 14 bases between.